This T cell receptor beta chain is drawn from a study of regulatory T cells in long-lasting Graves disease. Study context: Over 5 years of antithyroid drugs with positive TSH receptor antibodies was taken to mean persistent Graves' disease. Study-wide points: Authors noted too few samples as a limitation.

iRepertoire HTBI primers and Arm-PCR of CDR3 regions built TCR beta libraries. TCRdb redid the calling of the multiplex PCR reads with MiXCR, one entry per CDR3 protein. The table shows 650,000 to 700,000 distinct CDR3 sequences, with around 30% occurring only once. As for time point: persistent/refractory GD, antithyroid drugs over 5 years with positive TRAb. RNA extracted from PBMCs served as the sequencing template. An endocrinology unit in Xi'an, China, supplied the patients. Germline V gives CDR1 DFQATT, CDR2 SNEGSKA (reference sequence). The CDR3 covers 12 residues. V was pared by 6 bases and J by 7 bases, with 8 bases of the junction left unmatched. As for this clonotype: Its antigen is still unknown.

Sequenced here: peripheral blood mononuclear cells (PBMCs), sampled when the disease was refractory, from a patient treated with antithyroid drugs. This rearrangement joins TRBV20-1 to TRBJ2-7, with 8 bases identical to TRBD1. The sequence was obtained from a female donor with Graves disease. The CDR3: CSATTGAWEQYF. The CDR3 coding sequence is TGCAGTGCCACGACAGGGGCTTGGGAGCAGTACTTC.